This T cell receptor beta chain came from a study of T cell responses to AZD1222 COVID-19 vaccine. The wider study: Researchers grouped second doses given at about 4 or about 12 weeks into one pool. Whole-study results and caveats: Targets within unmutated variant regions were reportedly found for nearly half of spike-specific TCRs. Increased Spike-specific TCR breadth and depth were observed after two AZD1222 doses. Clonal diversity was possibly underestimated, and white British individuals and females predominated among donors.

Only in-frame clones appear in the TCRdb table, and some are missing; sequencing was by immunoSEQ multiplex PCR. The table records roughly 150,000 clones, more than 80% of them present only once. The CDR3 contains 15 residues. Germline CDR1 is SGHNT and CDR2 is YYREEE (reference sequence). V dropped 2 bases and J dropped 8; count of bases not matched to a gene: 9. Of note for this clone: Its antigen is as yet unknown.

The V call is TRBV5-4, the J call TRBJ2-1; TRBD1 matches 8 bases. The TCR was taken from an adult in good health. The input for sequencing was peripheral blood, taken on day 0 of AZD1222 vaccination. CDR3 coding DNA: TGTGCCAGCAGCTTTGGACAGGGTGATTTTGATGAGCAGTTCTTC. It translates to CASSFGQGDFDEQFF.